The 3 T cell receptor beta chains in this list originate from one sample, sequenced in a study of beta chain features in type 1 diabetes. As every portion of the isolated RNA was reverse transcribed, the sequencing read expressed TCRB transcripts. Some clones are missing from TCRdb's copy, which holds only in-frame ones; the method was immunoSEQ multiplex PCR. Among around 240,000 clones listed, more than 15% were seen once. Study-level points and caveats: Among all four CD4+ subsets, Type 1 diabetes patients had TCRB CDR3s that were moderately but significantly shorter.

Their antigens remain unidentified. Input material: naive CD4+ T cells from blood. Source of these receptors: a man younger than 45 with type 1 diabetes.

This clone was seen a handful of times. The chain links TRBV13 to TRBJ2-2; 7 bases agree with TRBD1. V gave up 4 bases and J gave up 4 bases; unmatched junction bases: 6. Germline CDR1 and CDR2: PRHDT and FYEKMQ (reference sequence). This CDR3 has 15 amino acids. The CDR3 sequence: CASSYRQGGTGELFF. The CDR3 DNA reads TGTGCCAGCAGCTATAGACAGGGCGGCACCGGGGAGCTGTTTTTT.

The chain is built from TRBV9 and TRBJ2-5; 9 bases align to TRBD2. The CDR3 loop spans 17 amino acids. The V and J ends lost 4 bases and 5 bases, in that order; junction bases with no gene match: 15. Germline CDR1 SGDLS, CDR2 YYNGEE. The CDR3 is CASSSRGSGSAGETQYF. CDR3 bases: TGTGCCAGCAGCTCCCGGGGTAGCGGGAGTGCGGGGGAGACCCAGTACTTC.

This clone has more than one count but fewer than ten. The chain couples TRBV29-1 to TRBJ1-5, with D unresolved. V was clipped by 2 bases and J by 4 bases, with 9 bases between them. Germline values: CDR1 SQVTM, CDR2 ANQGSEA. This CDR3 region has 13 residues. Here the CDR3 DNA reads TGCAGCGTTGAATTGGCCAGGAATCAGCCCCAGCATTTT. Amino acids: CSVELARNQPQHF.